This paragraph reports one T cell receptor (beta chain). The target antigen is unknown. This CDR3 has 14 residues. The germline V gene has CDR1 LGHNT and CDR2 FRNRAP. The V and J ends lost 2 bases and 6 bases respectively, with 12 bases between them. This table comes from immunoSEQ multiplex PCR, and its TCRdb copy is limited to in-frame clones, with some not included. The sample shows 110,000 to 150,000 clones, approximately 90% of them seen only once. The data were obtained in a study of T cell responses to AZD1222 COVID-19 vaccine. Study-wide findings and caveats: With two AZD1222 doses given, Spike-specific TCR breadth and depth both rose. A reported finding is that nearly half of spike-specific TCRs target unmutated variant regions. Females made up more of the donors, who were largely white British, and clonal diversity may have come out too low. At baseline, seropositivity was found in only a handful of AZD1222 recipients.

The chain recombines TRBV12-5 with TRBJ2-3, with a weak D call TRBD2 (6 bases). The receptor comes from an adult who received the AZD1222 COVID-19 vaccine. The sample consisted of peripheral blood, taken 28 days after the second AZD1222 dose. In DNA, the CDR3 is TGTGCTAGTGGTTTGAGCGGGCCTGCGGATACGCAGTATTTT. It translates to CASGLSGPADTQYF. Full variable domain (outside the CDR3, taken from reference TRBV12-5 and TRBJ2-3): DARVTQTPRHKVTEMGQEVTMRCQPILGHNTVFWYRQTMMQGLELLAYFRNRAPLDDSGMPKDRFSAEMPDATLATLKIQPSEPRDSAVYFCASGLSGPADTQYFGPGTRLTVL.